Described below is a single T cell receptor (beta chain) sequence and its context. The table lists this clone with a count of one. Its cognate antigen has yet to be identified. No per-base quality is available; no much larger clone lies one base away. Collaborating institutions collected whole blood in K2EDTA tubes following their own protocols. For TCRbeta analysis, collaborator samples were shipped as frozen whole blood, as isolated PBMCs, or as DNA extracted from either sample type. The record originates from a study of blood T cell repertoires in COVID-19 (dated by TCRdb to between 2020 and 2021). Broadly, across the study: The collaborator samples originated in the United States, Italy and Spain and spanned the acute and convalescent phases of COVID-19. The repertoires were released in a freely available public database meant as a resource for research on the immune response to SARS-CoV-2. The samples were drawn from the first 160 participants of the ongoing ImmuneRACE study and from 1,200 or so subjects provided by 6 global collaborators. Sample metadata almost always included a de-identified subject ID, COVID-19 status, age in years and sex. The material from the prospective study consisted of cDNA or gDNA derived from T cells, B-cell-depleted T cells, or PBMCs. HLA class I and class II types, where available, came from metadata supplied by the sample provider rather than from assay-based typing. Deeply sampled blood TCRbeta repertoires from subjects exposed to, actively infected with, or recovered from COVID-19 were included in the dataset.

TCRbeta CDR3 regions were amplified from genomic DNA using the immunoSEQ Assay, a bias-controlled multiplex PCR. In the paper's pipeline: Nucleated cell counts per sample were estimated from amplification of reference gene primers within the assay. To quantify the absolute abundance of each unique TCRbeta CDR3 rearrangement, sequence reads were collapsed and filtered. For each sample, productive Simpson clonality was calculated by taking the square root of Simpson's diversity index across productive rearrangements. Held by TCRdb, this immuneACCESS table contains in-frame sequences only and omits some clones. Under half of the omission traces to an unresolved V gene where checked; the cause of the rest is unknown. The V and J calls and the clone size are those of that table, but D and trimming were determined from the DNA. This sample has about 270,000 clones in its table, and 82% of those were observed once. The top ten hold under 3.5% of the sample.

Looking up the germline V gene yields CDR1 SGHTA and CDR2 FQGNSA. The CDR3 numbers 15 residues from cysteine through phenylalanine. CDR3 DNA only is kept here, 45 bases in frame from base 1. Trimming removed 5 bases from V and 7 bases from J, leaving 20 bases between the germline ends. Study-level results and caveats: Clinical and demographic metadata were provided uncurated, with the amount varying by source and participant.

Here the chain combines TRBV7-2 and TRBJ1-2; TRBD1 could be the D gene, as 6 bases match. Sequencing was performed on peripheral blood. This TCR was sampled from a woman in her late teens or twenties with acute or convalescent COVID-19. The encoded CDR3 is CASSPGSQGWRGYTF. The nucleotide sequence reads TGTGCCAGCAGCCCTGGATCTCAGGGGTGGCGTGGCTACACCTTC.